This TCR beta chain was captured in a study of cytomegalovirus exposure and HLA in healthy donors. Study-wide findings and caveats: Some highly shared sequence variants likely arose as a pipeline artifact.

A word on this clone: Its antigen is as yet unknown. The same CDR3 is also encoded by other DNA sequences in this sample.

PCR was performed using 60 Vbeta and 13 Jbeta primers. Clones were read by immunoSEQ multiplex PCR, and TCRdb kept only the in-frame ones, dropping some. The sample includes 150,000 to 200,000 clones, around 76% of them seen just once. Unmatched junction bases numbered 5, after V lost 0 bases and J lost 2 bases. The CDR3 consists of 16 residues. Per germline, CDR1 SGHRS and CDR2 YFSETQ. The chain has TRBV5-1 and TRBJ2-5; 9 bases match TRBD2. This receptor was taken from a woman in her thirties or forties in good health and CMV-seronegative. Sequencing was done on a sample of PBMCs. The CDR3 DNA sequence: TGCGCCAGCAGCTTGGGGCTAGCGGGGTTGCAAGAGACCCAGTACTTC. This encodes CASSLGLAGLQETQYF.